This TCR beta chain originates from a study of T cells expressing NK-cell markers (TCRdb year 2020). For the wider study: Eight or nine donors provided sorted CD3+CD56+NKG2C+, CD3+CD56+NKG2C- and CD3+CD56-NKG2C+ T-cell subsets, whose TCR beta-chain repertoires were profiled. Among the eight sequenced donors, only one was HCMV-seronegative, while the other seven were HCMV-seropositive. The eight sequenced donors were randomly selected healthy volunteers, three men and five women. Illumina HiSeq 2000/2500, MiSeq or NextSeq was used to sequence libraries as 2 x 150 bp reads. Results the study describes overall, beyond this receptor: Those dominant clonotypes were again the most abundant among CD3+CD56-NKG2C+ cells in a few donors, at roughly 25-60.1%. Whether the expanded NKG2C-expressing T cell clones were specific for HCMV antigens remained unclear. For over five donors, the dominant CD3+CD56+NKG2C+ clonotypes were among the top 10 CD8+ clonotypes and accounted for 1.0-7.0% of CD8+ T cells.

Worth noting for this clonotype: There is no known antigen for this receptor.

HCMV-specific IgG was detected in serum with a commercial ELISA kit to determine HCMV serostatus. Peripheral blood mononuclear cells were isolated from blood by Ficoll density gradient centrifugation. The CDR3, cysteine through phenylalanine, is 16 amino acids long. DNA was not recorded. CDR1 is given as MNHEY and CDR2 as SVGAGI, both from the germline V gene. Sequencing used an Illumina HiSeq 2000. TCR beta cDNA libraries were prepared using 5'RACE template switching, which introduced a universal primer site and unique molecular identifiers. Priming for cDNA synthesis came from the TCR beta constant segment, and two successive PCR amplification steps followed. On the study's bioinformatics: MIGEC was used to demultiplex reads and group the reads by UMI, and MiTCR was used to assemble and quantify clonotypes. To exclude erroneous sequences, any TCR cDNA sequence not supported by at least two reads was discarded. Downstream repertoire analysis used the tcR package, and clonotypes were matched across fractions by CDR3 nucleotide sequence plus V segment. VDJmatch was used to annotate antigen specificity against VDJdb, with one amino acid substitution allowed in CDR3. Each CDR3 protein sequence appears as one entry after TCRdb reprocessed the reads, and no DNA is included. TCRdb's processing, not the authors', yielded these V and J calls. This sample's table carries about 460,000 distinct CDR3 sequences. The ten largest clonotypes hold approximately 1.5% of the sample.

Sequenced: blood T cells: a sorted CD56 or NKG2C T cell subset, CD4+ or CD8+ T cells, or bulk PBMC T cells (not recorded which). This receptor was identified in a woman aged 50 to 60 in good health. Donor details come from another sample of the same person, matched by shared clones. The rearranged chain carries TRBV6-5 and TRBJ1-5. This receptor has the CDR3 CASSYSWGSGNQPQHF.